Each of the 21 T cell receptor beta chains below was sequenced from the same sample in a study of CD8 T cells in Susac syndrome. An input of roughly 0.5 to 1 ug of RNA was subjected to reverse transcription using random hexamers. TCRdb re-analysed the immunoSEQ multiplex PCR reads in MiXCR, keeping a single row per CDR3 protein. The sample has about 250,000 distinct CDR3 sequences; 93% are singletons. Sequencing was carried out using CD4+ T cells from PBMCs. The receptors shown here come from a human donor with multiple sclerosis.

The chain uses TRBV9 and TRBJ2-1; 7 bases are a match to TRBD1. Germline V gene lookup returns CDR1 SGDLS and CDR2 YYNGEE. Germline trimming cut 0 bases from V and 0 bases from J; bases unmatched to any gene: 0. The CDR3 consists of 15 residues. DNA of the CDR3: TGTGCCAGCAGCGTAGGGACAGGCTCCTACAATGAGCAGTTCTTC. Protein: CASSVGTGSYNEQFF.

V is TRBV6-2 or TRBV6-3 and J is TRBJ1-5, with 9 bases fitting TRBD1. The J segment lost 4 bases and the V segment lost 3 bases, leaving 4 bases of the junction unmatched. The germline CDR1 and CDR2 sequences are MNHEY and SVGEGT. The CDR3 has 15 residues. The CDR3 nucleotides read TGTGCCAGCAGTTATGGGACAGGGTGGAATCAGCCCCAGCATTTT. Translating it yields CASSYGTGWNQPQHF.

This chain links TRBV6-1 with TRBJ2-2; maybe TRBD1 (5 bases). Trimming took 7 bases from V and 0 from J, leaving 18 bases between them. From germline, CDR1 is MNHNS and CDR2 SASEGT. The CDR3 extends over 17 amino acids. The CDR3 region has the DNA TGTGCCAGCACCCCCGTATTGGGGCAACCGAACACCGGGGAGCTGTTTTTT. It specifies CASTPVLGQPNTGELFF.

This rearrangement joins TRBV12-3 or TRBV12-4 to TRBJ1-2, with TRBD1 matching over 8 bases. Trimming at V came to 7 bases and at J to 6 bases, leaving 7 bases not matched to a gene. CDR3 size: 13 residues. Here the CDR3 reads CASTRGQAHGYTF. CDR3 nucleotide sequence: TGTGCCAGCACCCGGGGACAGGCCCATGGCTACACCTTC.

V gene TRBV25-1 combines with J gene TRBJ1-2; perhaps TRBD1 as D (5 bases). The CDR3 has 14 residues. Trimming removed 6 bases at V and 8 bases at J, with 19 bases between. Per the germline V gene, CDR1 is MGHDK and CDR2 is SYGVNS. The CDR3 region has the DNA TGTGCCAGCAGACCCGAGTTCCGGGAGGGGGGCTACACCTTC. Protein product: CASRPEFREGGYTF.

The V gene is TRBV24-1, the J gene TRBJ1-5; D ambiguous. Germline lookup yields CDR1 KGHDR and CDR2 SFDVKD. The ends were cut back, 3 bases at V and 1 base at J, with 6 bases in the middle. The CDR3 contains 14 residues. Written as DNA, the CDR3 is TGTGCCACCAGTGATGGAGGGAGCAATCAGCCCCAGCATTTT. Protein: CATSDGGSNQPQHF.

This rearrangement joins TRBV2 to TRBJ2-7; D possibly uses TRBD1 or TRBD2 (5 bases each). In germline, CDR1 is SNHLY, CDR2 FYNNEI. Trimming removed 6 bases from V and 1 base from J, with 13 bases in between. This CDR3 comprises 14 residues. CDR3 DNA sequence: TGTGCCAGCAGGAGGGACCTTTCTTCCTACGAGCAGTACGTC. Translating it yields CASRRDLSSYEQYV.

The rearrangement joins TRBV6-6 to TRBJ2-5, with D possibly being TRBD1 or TRBD2 (5 bases each). Germline lookup yields CDR1 MNHNY and CDR2 SVGAGI (reference sequence). The CDR3 runs to 13 residues. Trimming removed 2 bases at V and 2 bases at J, with 6 bases between. The CDR3: CASSYGGQETQYF. As DNA, the CDR3 is TGTGCCAGCAGTTACGGGGGACAAGAGACCCAGTACTTC.

The chain couples TRBV5-1 to TRBJ2-7; 8 bases align to TRBD2. CDR1 and CDR2 from the germline V gene are SGHRS and YFSETQ. The CDR3 runs 15 residues. V was pared by 0 bases and J by 3 bases, with 5 bases of the junction left unmatched. CDR3 loop: CASSLEVAGNYEQYF. As DNA, the CDR3 is TGCGCCAGCAGCTTGGAGGTAGCGGGGAACTACGAGCAGTACTTC.

The gene calls are TRBV11-1 and TRBJ1-4; tentative D call: TRBD1 (6 bases). CDR1 is SGHAT and CDR2 is FQDESV in the germline V gene (reference sequence). V lost 5 bases, J lost 4 bases, and 32 bases lay in between. This CDR3 has 21 amino acids. CDR3 residues: CASSPRVDWRSGGRSNEKLFF. CDR3 sequence (DNA): TGTGCCAGCAGCCCCCGAGTGGATTGGAGGAGCGGGGGCAGGAGTAATGAAAAACTGTTTTTT.

V is TRBV5-1 and J is TRBJ2-7, with D possibly TRBD2 on 6 matching bases. Trimming removed 1 base from V and 7 bases from J, with 12 bases in between. The V gene's germline CDR1 is SGHRS and CDR2 YFSETQ. The CDR3 has 13 residues. The CDR3 sequence: CASSLIRAGEQYV. The CDR3 DNA sequence: TGCGCCAGCAGCTTGATCAGGGCGGGGGAGCAGTACGTC.

Here the CDR3 reads CASSGTAETQYF. The CDR3 nucleotides read TGTGCCAGCAGCGGGACCGCGGAGACCCAGTACTTC. This chain joins TRBV11-3 and TRBJ2-5; tentatively, D is TRBD1 or TRBD2 (5 bases each). Trimming stripped 5 bases from V and 5 bases from J, with 9 bases between. Germline V CDR1 and CDR2: SGHNT, YENEEA. This CDR3 has 12 amino acids.

This chain links TRBV27 with TRBJ2-2; the D gene could be TRBD1 or TRBD2 (6 bases each). The CDR3 loop spans 13 amino acids. The V gene lost 6 bases and the J gene lost 8 bases, with 13 bases spanning the gap. The germline V gene encodes CDR1 MNHEY and CDR2 SMNVEV (reference sequence). The chain's CDR3 is CASRSSGAGELFF. The CDR3 region has the DNA TGTGCCAGCAGATCCTCGGGGGCTGGGGAGCTGTTTTTT.

The V and J genes are TRBV2 and TRBJ1-3, with no clear D. This CDR3 has 16 amino acids. The V and J ends lost 6 bases and 0 bases respectively, with 15 bases between them. Germline loops: CDR1 SNHLY, CDR2 FYNNEI. DNA of the CDR3: TGTGCCAGCAGACTTACGGGATCACTCTCTGGAAACACCATATATTTT. It translates to CASRLTGSLSGNTIYF.

The CDR3 coding sequence is TGTGCCAGCAGTGCCCGGTCACAGGGTGAAGCCTACGAGCAGTACGTC. Translated, it gives CASSARSQGEAYEQYV. This chain connects TRBV12-3 or TRBV12-4 to TRBJ2-7, with a weak D call TRBD1 (6 bases). Trimming took off 5 bases at V and 2 bases at J, with 19 bases between the two ends. The CDR3 is 16 residues long.

This chain uses TRBV9 with TRBJ1-2; the D is unclear. The CDR3 consists of 15 residues. Germline CDR1 and CDR2: SGDLS and YYNGEE. V lost 0 bases to trimming and J lost 8 bases, with 17 bases between them. CDR3 in amino acids: CASSVGPTQTGGYTF. In DNA, the CDR3 is TGTGCCAGCAGCGTAGGGCCGACCCAAACGGGGGGCTACACCTTC. The full variable domain, with the rest looked up from reference TRBV9 and TRBJ1-2, is DSGVTQTPKHLITATGQRVTLRCSPRSGDLSVYWYQQSLDQGLQFLIQYYNGEERAKGNILERFSAQQFPDLHSELNLSSLELGDSALYFCASSVGPTQTGGYTFGSGTRLTVV.

V gene TRBV6-1 combines with J gene TRBJ2-7; no clear D. Germline V lookup: CDR1 MNHNS, CDR2 SASEGT. V lost 4 bases and J lost 0, with 7 bases in between. The CDR3 spans 13 residues. Here the CDR3 DNA reads TGTGCCAGCAGTGTGGACGGCTCCTACGAGCAGTACGTC. This gives the protein CASSVDGSYEQYV.

In nucleotides, the CDR3 is TGTGCCAGCACCGCCACGGTGGGCGAGCAGTACTTC. Translating it yields CASTATVGEQYF. The rearrangement links TRBV6-1 to TRBJ2-7; D remains unclear. V shed 7 bases and J shed 6 bases, with 13 bases lying between them. Germline lookup yields CDR1 MNHNS and CDR2 SASEGT. CDR3 length: 12 amino acids.

The chain uses TRBV18 and TRBJ2-2; D is ambiguous. Trimming took 1 base from V and 4 from J, leaving 4 bases between them. Germline-derived CDR1 and CDR2 are KGHSH and LQKENI. This CDR3 contains 13 residues. This CDR3 is CASSPQTTGELFF. DNA for the CDR3: TGTGCCAGCTCACCACAAACCACCGGGGAGCTGTTTTTT.

This chain joins TRBV19 and TRBJ1-1; possible D gene TRBD1, 5 bases. The CDR3 covers 16 residues. The V gene's germline CDR1 is LNHDA and CDR2 SQIVND (reference sequence). V was trimmed by 5 bases and J by 1 base, leaving 17 bases between them. The CDR3 DNA is TGTGCCAGTAGTCGGAGGGCAGGAGGGACGAACACTGAAGCTTTCTTT. Residues: CASSRRAGGTNTEAFF.

The chain carries TRBV3-1 and TRBJ2-1; the match to TRBD2 covers 8 bases. The junction had 6 bases not matched to a gene; V was cut back by 1 base and J by 4 bases. From germline, CDR1 is LGHDT and CDR2 YNNKEL (reference sequence). This CDR3 has 16 amino acids. The CDR3 nucleotides are TGTGCCAGCAGCCAAGTGGTCGCTAGCGGGTACAATGAGCAGTTCTTC. Translation gives CASSQVVASGYNEQFF.